These T cell receptor beta chains were read from a single sample in a study of T cell repertoires in cytomegalovirus infection. MiXCR was run by TCRdb on the reads, yielding one entry per CDR3 protein. This table has 150,000 to 190,000 distinct CDR3 sequences, about 20% appearing once. What was sequenced was PBMCs. These receptor sequences come from a human donor in good health (CMV status not recorded). Some clones in this sample may be carry-over from other donors' samples. Both conserved end residues are part of each CDR3. The D gene is left open where the match is weak. Clone size, where shown, is once, few, many, or a class for clones that have expanded.

cdr3_length: 16
d_call: NA
clone_size: few
v_call: TRBV7-9
j_call: TRBJ2-5
cdr3_nt: TGTGCCAGCAGCTTAGATCTGGGGCAGAGGCAAGAGACCCAGTACTTC
cdr3_aa: CASSLDLGQRQETQYF

cdr3_length: 13
d_call: NA
clone_size: NA
v_call: TRBV29-1
j_call: TRBJ2-3
cdr3_nt: TGCAGCGTTGAAAGCCCGGGACCAGATACGCAGTATTTT
cdr3_aa: CSVESPGPDTQYF

cdr3_length: 14
d_call: NA
clone_size: many
v_call: TRBV7-2
j_call: TRBJ2-1
cdr3_nt: TGTGCCAGCAGCCCGGACACTTACTACAATGAGCAGTTCTTC
cdr3_aa: CASSPDTYYNEQFF

cdr3_length: 11
d_call: NA
clone_size: NA
v_call: TRBV12-3/TRBV12-4
j_call: TRBJ1-1
cdr3_nt: TGTGCCAGCGGCGTTTCGGCTGAAGCTTTCTTT
cdr3_aa: CASGVSAEAFF

cdr3_length: 15
d_call: NA
clone_size: many
v_call: TRBV12-3/TRBV12-4
j_call: TRBJ1-1
cdr3_nt: TGTGCCAGCAGTTTTACGGGGGCCAGGAACACTGAAGCTTTCTTT
cdr3_aa: CASSFTGARNTEAFF

cdr3_length: 15
d_call: NA
clone_size: many
v_call: TRBV28
j_call: TRBJ1-4
cdr3_nt: TGTGCCAGCAGTTATGGGGGGCGGACTAATGAAAAACTGTTTTTT
cdr3_aa: CASSYGGRTNEKLFF

cdr3_length: 14
d_call: NA
clone_size: NA
v_call: TRBV28
j_call: TRBJ1-5
cdr3_nt: TGTGCCAGCAGTTTCGACAGTGGCAATCAGCCCCAGCATTTT
cdr3_aa: CASSFDSGNQPQHF

cdr3_length: 15
d_call: TRBD1
clone_size: many
v_call: TRBV7-2
j_call: TRBJ1-2
cdr3_nt: TGTGCCAGCAGCTCAGGACAGGGGCTTGACTATGGCTACACCTTC
cdr3_aa: CASSSGQGLDYGYTF

cdr3_length: 14
d_call: NA
clone_size: few
v_call: TRBV11-2
j_call: TRBJ2-7
cdr3_nt: TGTGCCAGCAGCTTAGTAAAGGGGGTCCACGAGCAGTACTTC
cdr3_aa: CASSLVKGVHEQYF

cdr3_length: 14
d_call: NA
clone_size: once
v_call: TRBV6-6
j_call: TRBJ1-1
cdr3_nt: TGTGCCAGCAGTTACTCCCAGGGAGGCACTGAAGCTTTCTTT
cdr3_aa: CASSYSQGGTEAFF

cdr3_length: 14
d_call: NA
clone_size: NA
v_call: TRBV5-1
j_call: TRBJ2-2
cdr3_nt: TGCGCCAGCAGCTTACCTGGCAGCACCGGGGGGCTGTTTTTT
cdr3_aa: CASSLPGSTGGLFF

cdr3_length: 14
d_call: NA
clone_size: NA
v_call: TRBV6-6
j_call: TRBJ2-3
cdr3_nt: TGTGCCAGCAGTCCGTCAGTGGGTTCGGCTACGCAGTATTTT
cdr3_aa: CASSPSVGSATQYF

cdr3_length: 11
d_call: NA
clone_size: NA
v_call: TRBV29-1
j_call: TRBJ1-2
cdr3_nt: TGCAGCGTAGCGTCGGACTATGGCTACACCTTC
cdr3_aa: CSVASDYGYTF

cdr3_length: 16
d_call: TRBD2
clone_size: NA
v_call: TRBV7-2
j_call: TRBJ2-1
cdr3_nt: TGTGCCAGCAGCTTAGATATGTGGGAGGGCCCGAATGAGCAGTTCTTC
cdr3_aa: CASSLDMWEGPNEQFF

cdr3_length: 12
d_call: NA
clone_size: few
v_call: TRBV29-1
j_call: TRBJ1-2
cdr3_nt: TGCAGCGTTCGGGGTGCCTGGGGTGGCTACACCTTC
cdr3_aa: CSVRGAWGGYTF

cdr3_length: 14
d_call: TRBD1
clone_size: NA
v_call: TRBV11-2
j_call: TRBJ2-7
cdr3_nt: TGTGCCAGCAGCTCGACAGGGGGCCGGGGCGAGCAGTACTTC
cdr3_aa: CASSSTGGRGEQYF

cdr3_length: 14
d_call: TRBD2
clone_size: many
v_call: TRBV7-2
j_call: TRBJ2-1
cdr3_nt: TGTGCCAGCAGCTTAGCCTTAGCGGGAGGTGAGCAGTTCTTC
cdr3_aa: CASSLALAGGEQFF

cdr3_length: 14
d_call: NA
clone_size: NA
v_call: TRBV20-1
j_call: TRBJ1-3
cdr3_nt: TGCAGTGCTAGAGATCTACACTCTGGAAACACCATATATTTT
cdr3_aa: CSARDLHSGNTIYF

cdr3_length: 17
d_call: NA
clone_size: few
v_call: TRBV19
j_call: TRBJ1-1
cdr3_nt: TGTGCCAGTAGTATAGGGGCAGGGTGGCGGATGAACACTGAAGCTTTCTTT
cdr3_aa: CASSIGAGWRMNTEAFF

cdr3_length: 15
d_call: TRBD2
clone_size: many
v_call: TRBV7-2
j_call: TRBJ2-7
cdr3_nt: TGTGCCAGCAGCTTAGGCGGGGGGTCCTCCTACGAGCAGTACTTC
cdr3_aa: CASSLGGGSSYEQYF

cdr3_length: 16
d_call: NA
clone_size: few
v_call: TRBV19
j_call: TRBJ2-1
cdr3_nt: TGTGCCAGTAGTATAGCCCACAGCTTTTCCTACAATGAGCAGTTCTTC
cdr3_aa: CASSIAHSFSYNEQFF

cdr3_length: 8
d_call: NA
clone_size: NA
v_call: TRBV20-1
j_call: TRBJ1-2
cdr3_nt: TGCAGTCGGGATGGCTACACCTTC
cdr3_aa: CSRDGYTF

cdr3_length: 15
d_call: TRBD2
clone_size: NA
v_call: TRBV20-1
j_call: TRBJ2-5
cdr3_nt: TGCAGTGCTAGAGATCAGAAGACTAGCGGGAAGACCCAGTACTTC
cdr3_aa: CSARDQKTSGKTQYF

cdr3_length: 15
d_call: NA
clone_size: NA
v_call: TRBV28
j_call: TRBJ2-5
cdr3_nt: TGTGCCAGCAGCGGGGGCGGGGTCGGGCAAGAGACCCAGTACTTC
cdr3_aa: CASSGGGVGQETQYF

cdr3_length: 14
d_call: NA
clone_size: NA
v_call: TRBV28
j_call: TRBJ1-1
cdr3_nt: TGTGCCAGCAGGGACCAAGGGTCTAGCACTGAAGCTTTCTTT
cdr3_aa: CASRDQGSSTEAFF

cdr3_length: 16
d_call: NA
clone_size: NA
v_call: TRBV20-1
j_call: TRBJ1-6
cdr3_nt: TGCAGTGCTAGAGATCTGGTGGTTAACCCTCGCTCACCCCTCCACTTT
cdr3_aa: CSARDLVVNPRSPLHF

cdr3_length: 15
d_call: TRBD2
clone_size: NA
v_call: TRBV20-1
j_call: TRBJ2-3
cdr3_nt: TGCAGTGCTACCATGCTAGCGGGTCGCACAGATACGCAGTATTTT
cdr3_aa: CSATMLAGRTDTQYF

cdr3_length: 14
d_call: NA
clone_size: many
v_call: TRBV7-2
j_call: TRBJ2-5
cdr3_nt: TGTGCCAGCAGCTTTCGACTAGTAGAAGAGACCCAGTACTTC
cdr3_aa: CASSFRLVEETQYF

cdr3_length: 14
d_call: TRBD2
clone_size: NA
v_call: TRBV6-6
j_call: TRBJ2-5
cdr3_nt: TGTGCCAGCAGTAGTACTAGCGTGAGAAACACCCAGTACTTC
cdr3_aa: CASSSTSVRNTQYF

cdr3_length: 14
d_call: NA
clone_size: few
v_call: TRBV19
j_call: TRBJ1-2
cdr3_nt: TGTGCCAGTAGTCCTCGAGGATCTAACTATGGCTACACCTTC
cdr3_aa: CASSPRGSNYGYTF

cdr3_length: 14
d_call: NA
clone_size: NA
v_call: TRBV29-1
j_call: TRBJ1-1
cdr3_nt: TGCAGCGTTGAGGGTCAGGGTGGAGGGACTGAAGCTTTCTTT
cdr3_aa: CSVEGQGGGTEAFF

cdr3_length: 17
d_call: NA
clone_size: once
v_call: TRBV2
j_call: TRBJ2-2
cdr3_nt: TGTGCCAGCAGTGAAGCGCGTGGAGGAACGGGTACCGGGGAGCTGTTTTTT
cdr3_aa: CASSEARGGTGTGELFF